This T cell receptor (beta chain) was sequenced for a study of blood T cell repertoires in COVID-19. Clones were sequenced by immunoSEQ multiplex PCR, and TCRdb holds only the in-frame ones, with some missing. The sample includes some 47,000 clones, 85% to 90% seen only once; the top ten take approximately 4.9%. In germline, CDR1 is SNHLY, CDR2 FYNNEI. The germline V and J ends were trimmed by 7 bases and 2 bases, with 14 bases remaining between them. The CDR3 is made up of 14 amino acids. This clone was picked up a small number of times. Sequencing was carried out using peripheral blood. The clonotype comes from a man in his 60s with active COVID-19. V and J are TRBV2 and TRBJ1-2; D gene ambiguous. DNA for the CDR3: TGTGCCAGCACCGGACGACCGGGAAACTATGGCTACACCTTC. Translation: CASTGRPGNYGYTF.